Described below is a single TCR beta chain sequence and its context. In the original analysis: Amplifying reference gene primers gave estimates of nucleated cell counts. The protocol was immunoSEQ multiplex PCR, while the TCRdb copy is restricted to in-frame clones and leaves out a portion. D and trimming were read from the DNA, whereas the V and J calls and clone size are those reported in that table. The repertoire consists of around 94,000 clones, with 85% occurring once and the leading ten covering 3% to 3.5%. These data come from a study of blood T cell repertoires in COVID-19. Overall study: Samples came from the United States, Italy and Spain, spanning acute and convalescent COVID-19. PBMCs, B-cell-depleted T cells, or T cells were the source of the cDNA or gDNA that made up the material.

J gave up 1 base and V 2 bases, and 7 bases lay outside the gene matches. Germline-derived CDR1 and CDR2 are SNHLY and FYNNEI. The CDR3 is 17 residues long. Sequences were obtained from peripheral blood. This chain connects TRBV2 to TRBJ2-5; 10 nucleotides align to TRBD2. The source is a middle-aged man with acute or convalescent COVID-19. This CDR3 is CASSERMTSGFQETQYF. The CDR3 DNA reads TGTGCCAGCAGTGAAAGGATGACTAGCGGGTTCCAAGAGACCCAGTACTTC.